Listed below are T cell receptor beta chains from one sample, sequenced in a study of shared clonotypes between healthy human individuals. Some clones are missing from TCRdb's copy, which holds only in-frame ones; the method was immunoSEQ multiplex PCR. This table has approximately 740,000 clones, around 74% appearing once. Input material: memory CD4+ T cells sorted from blood. Receptors originate from a young woman in good health. Each CDR3 is given with its conserved first and last residue. D genes are given only for firm matches. Only part of the rows carry a size: once, few, many, or a class if the clone is expanded.

v_call	clone_size	d_call	j_call	cdr3_aa	cdr3_nt
TRBV18	NA	TRBD1	TRBJ2-3	CASSWDRLTDTQYF	TGTGCCAGCTCATGGGACAGGTTGACAGATACGCAGTATTTT
TRBV25-1	NA	TRBD1	TRBJ2-5	CASSVGQGAWDGQETQYF	TGTGCCAGCAGTGTTGGACAGGGGGCTTGGGATGGGCAAGAGACCCAGTACTTC
TRBV9	once	NA	TRBJ2-1	CASSARQTNEQFF	TGTGCCAGCAGCGCCCGCCAGACGAATGAGCAGTTCTTC
TRBV28	NA	TRBD1	TRBJ2-7	CASSSRGQGYEQYF	TGTGCCAGCAGTTCCCGGGGACAGGGCTACGAGCAGTACTTC
TRBV5-1	NA	NA	TRBJ1-1	CASSYQGDTEAFF	TGCGCCAGCAGCTATCAGGGTGACACTGAAGCTTTCTTT
TRBV7-9	few	TRBD2	TRBJ2-3	CASSLSLAGGTDTQYF	TGTGCCAGCAGCTTGTCGCTAGCGGGAGGCACAGATACGCAGTATTTT
TRBV4-1	NA	TRBD1	TRBJ2-7	CASSQVDRGAYEQYF	TGCGCCAGCAGCCAGGTCGACAGGGGGGCCTACGAGCAGTACTTC
TRBV5-1	NA	NA	TRBJ1-1	CASSLETGLEAFF	TGCGCCAGCAGCTTGGAAACAGGGTTAGAAGCTTTCTTT
TRBV19	NA	NA	TRBJ2-7	CASSPIGGAGSYEQYF	TGTGCCAGTAGTCCCATTGGGGGGGCAGGTTCCTACGAGCAGTACTTC
TRBV5-4	NA	NA	TRBJ2-3	CASSLVDSSTDTQYF	TGTGCCAGCAGCTTGGTGGATTCTAGCACAGATACGCAGTATTTT
TRBV5-1	NA	NA	TRBJ2-3	CASSLDTSTDTQYF	TGCGCCAGCAGCTTGGACACTAGCACAGATACGCAGTATTTT
TRBV28	NA	TRBD1	TRBJ2-7	CASSTYFGQGAGEQYF	TGTGCCAGCAGCACCTACTTCGGACAGGGGGCGGGGGAGCAGTACTTC
TRBV6-5	NA	TRBD1	TRBJ1-1	CASSLRGSEAFF	TGTGCCAGCAGTCTCAGGGGGTCTGAAGCTTTCTTT
TRBV7-2	NA	NA	TRBJ2-7	CASSLVSSYEQYF	TGTGCCAGCAGCTTAGTCAGCTCCTACGAGCAGTACTTC
TRBV7-8	few	NA	TRBJ2-5	CASSLWGASQETQYF	TGTGCCAGCAGCTTATGGGGGGCGAGTCAAGAGACCCAGTACTTC
TRBV7-2	NA	TRBD2	TRBJ2-7	CASSYGLDPGEQYF	TGTGCCAGCAGCTACGGACTAGACCCAGGGGAGCAGTACTTC
TRBV5-4	NA	TRBD2	TRBJ2-7	CASSFTLAGGGEQYF	TGTGCCAGCAGCTTCACGCTAGCGGGAGGGGGTGAGCAGTACTTC
TRBV10-2	NA	NA	TRBJ2-7	CASSESGYEQYF	TGCGCCAGCAGTGAGAGTGGCTACGAGCAGTACTTC
TRBV19	NA	NA	TRBJ1-1	CASSPHRENTEAFF	TGTGCCAGTAGTCCCCACCGGGAGAACACTGAAGCTTTCTTT
TRBV6-5	NA	TRBD2	TRBJ2-7	CASSFLAGAHEQYF	TGTGCCAGCAGTTTTCTAGCGGGAGCCCACGAGCAGTACTTC
TRBV29-1	NA	TRBD2	TRBJ2-3	CSVGYLSGTSTDTQYF	TGCAGCGTTGGGTACCTTAGCGGGACTAGCACAGATACGCAGTATTTT
TRBV5-1	NA	TRBD1	TRBJ2-7	CASSLDTGAETYEQYF	TGCGCCAGCAGCTTGGACACAGGGGCCGAGACCTACGAGCAGTACTTC
TRBV18	NA	NA	TRBJ2-3	CASSPTLAGTDTQYF	TGTGCCAGCTCACCTACATTAGCGGGCACAGATACGCAGTATTTT
TRBV11-2	many	TRBD2	TRBJ2-1	CASSLRTSGLFF	TGTGCCAGCAGCCTGCGGACTAGCGGCCTGTTCTTC
TRBV11-2	NA	TRBD2	TRBJ2-7	CASSLRRELAYEQYF	TGTGCCAGCAGCCTTCGGCGGGAGCTGGCCTACGAGCAGTACTTC
TRBV19	NA	TRBD1	TRBJ1-1	CASSIGTGGMWNTEAFF	TGTGCCAGTAGTATTGGGACAGGCGGGATGTGGAACACTGAAGCTTTCTTT
TRBV2	NA	TRBD2	TRBJ2-1	CASSVRTSLLGYEQFF	TGTGCCAGCAGTGTCCGGACTAGCCTTCTCGGGTATGAGCAGTTCTTC
TRBV5-5	NA	NA	TRBJ1-5	CASSIGPQGEQPQHF	TGTGCCAGCAGCATCGGGCCACAGGGTGAACAGCCCCAGCATTTT
TRBV2	NA	TRBD2	TRBJ2-1	CASSVGLANEQFF	TGTGCCAGCAGTGTGGGACTAGCTAACGAGCAGTTCTTC
TRBV14	NA	NA	TRBJ1-1	CASSQDPFRNTEAFF	TGTGCCAGCAGCCAAGATCCTTTTAGGAACACTGAAGCTTTCTTT
TRBV21-1	NA	NA	TRBJ2-7	CASRETGTGYNEQYF	TGTGCCAGCAGAGAGACCGGGACAGGGTATAACGAGCAGTACTTC
TRBV9	NA	NA	TRBJ2-5	CASSVGDGSWETQYF	TGTGCCAGCAGCGTAGGGGACGGGTCCTGGGAGACCCAGTACTTC
TRBV7-2	NA	NA	TRBJ2-6	CASSERTGANVLTF	TGTGCCAGCAGCGAAAGAACTGGGGCCAACGTCCTGACTTTC
TRBV10-3	NA	NA	TRBJ2-7	CAISEPSGTSDEQYF	TGTGCCATCAGTGAGCCTTCCGGGACGTCGGACGAGCAGTACTTC
TRBV13	NA	TRBD2	TRBJ2-3	CASSIPPPGLAGGPSTDTQYF	TGTGCCAGCAGCATTCCCCCTCCCGGACTAGCGGGAGGTCCTAGCACAGATACGCAGTATTTT